A selection of T cell receptor beta chains follows, all from one sample in a study of early T cells in non-severe SARS-CoV-2 infection. One entry per CDR3 protein, called by TCRdb with MiXCR from the 5' RACE reads. The sample lists 35,000 to 55,000 distinct CDR3 sequences; 20% to 25% were seen once. Source: whole blood, taken at baseline. These receptors all stem from an adult who was a healthcare worker with PCR-confirmed SARS-CoV-2 infection or an uninfected control (not recorded which). The CDR3 runs from the conserved cysteine through the conserved F or W. A D gene is named only where the DNA matches it firmly. A row's size may be missing; if present it is once, few, many or a size class.

size	J	D	V	DNA	CDR3
few	TRBJ1-1	.	TRBV6-5	TGTGCCAGCAGAAAAAGTAAGGGCACTGAAGCTTTCTTT	CASRKSKGTEAFF
.	TRBJ2-7	.	TRBV5-1	TGCGCCAGCAGCTTGGGACGACCTTACGAGCAGTACTTC	CASSLGRPYEQYF
.	TRBJ1-2	.	TRBV29-1	TGCAGCGTCGACACAGGGCCCTCGCCAGATGGCTACACCTTC	CSVDTGPSPDGYTF
.	TRBJ2-3	TRBD2	TRBV6-2/TRBV6-3	TGTGCCAGCAGTCTTACTAGCGGGGACAAAGATACGCAGTATTTT	CASSLTSGDKDTQYF
few	TRBJ2-3	.	TRBV7-6	TGTGCCAGCAGCTTACTGGCCCCGGGCCCTCATACGCAGTATTTT	CASSLLAPGPHTQYF
.	TRBJ2-7	.	TRBV12-3/TRBV12-4	TGTGCCAGCAGTTTAGGACAGTCCTACGAGCAGTACTTC	CASSLGQSYEQYF
.	TRBJ2-3	.	TRBV23-1	TGCGCCAGCAGTCAACAGAACAAGACGCAGTATTTT	CASSQQNKTQYF
many	TRBJ2-1	.	TRBV12-3/TRBV12-4	TGTGCCAGCACCCTGAACAATGAGCAGTTCTTC	CASTLNNEQFF
few	TRBJ1-2	.	TRBV10-1	TGCGCCAGCAGTGAGTCTGGGCCAAATGGCTACACCTTC	CASSESGPNGYTF
.	TRBJ2-7	TRBD1	TRBV20-1	TGCAGTGCCTCGAGACAGGGCTACGAGCAGTACTTC	CSASRQGYEQYF
.	TRBJ2-5	.	TRBV2	TGTGCCAGCAGTGACTTTCGGCGGCAAGAGACCCAGTACTTC	CASSDFRRQETQYF
.	TRBJ2-7	TRBD2	TRBV20-1	TGCAGTGCTAGTTTCCCGGGGGGCTCCTACGAGCAGTACTTC	CSASFPGGSYEQYF
medium-sized	TRBJ2-7	.	TRBV2	TGTGCCAGCAGCCGGGGGGCCGCCTACGAGCAGTACTTC	CASSRGAAYEQYF
.	TRBJ1-1	.	TRBV10-3	TGTGCCATCAGTGTGGAGGGAATGAACACTGAAGCTTTCTTT	CAISVEGMNTEAFF
few	TRBJ2-5	TRBD2	TRBV11-3	TGTGCCAGCAGCCCCGGGGACCTCACCGGGGGGTGGGAGACCCAGTACTTC	CASSPGDLTGGWETQYF
.	TRBJ2-3	TRBD1	TRBV4-3	TGCGCCAGCAGCCAAGATAGCAGGGGGCTTGGAGATACGCAGTATTTT	CASSQDSRGLGDTQYF
.	TRBJ1-1	.	TRBV7-9	TGTGCCAGCAGCAAGGACATGAACACTGAAGCTTTCTTT	CASSKDMNTEAFF
few	TRBJ1-3	.	TRBV12-3/TRBV12-4	TGTGCCAGCAGTTTAAGGGGACCCCGATCTGGAAACACCATATATTTT	CASSLRGPRSGNTIYF
many	TRBJ1-3	.	TRBV7-9	TGTGCCAGCAGCTTAGGGGGCTCTGGAAACACCATATATTTT	CASSLGGSGNTIYF
few	TRBJ2-3	TRBD2	TRBV14	TGTGCCAGCAGCCCCCTAGGACAGCGGGGGGGAACAGATACGCAGTATTTT	CASSPLGQRGGTDTQYF
.	TRBJ1-2	TRBD1	TRBV18	TGTGCCAGCTCACCAGACAGGGGCCGCTTTGTGATCTACACCTTC	CASSPDRGRFVIYTF
few	TRBJ1-1	.	TRBV20-1	TGCAGTGCTAGAGATCGGATGGACACTGAAGCTTTCTTT	CSARDRMDTEAFF
.	TRBJ1-2	.	TRBV7-9	TGTGCCAGCAGCTCAGGAAGGGCGTATGGCTACACCTTC	CASSSGRAYGYTF
.	TRBJ2-7	.	TRBV7-9	TGTGCCAGCAGCTCTGGACTTACTCGGGTCTACGAGCAGTACTTC	CASSSGLTRVYEQYF
few	TRBJ2-1	.	TRBV9	TGTGCCAGCAGCGTTTCGCCTACCAATGAGCAGTTCTTC	CASSVSPTNEQFF
.	TRBJ2-7	.	TRBV6-4	TGTGCCAGCAGTGACTCAGGAGACTGGGGAAGATACGAGCAGTACTTC	CASSDSGDWGRYEQYF
.	TRBJ2-1	.	TRBV15	TGTGCCACCAGCCCGAACAGCCCCTACGGCTCCTACAATGAGCAGTTCTTC	CATSPNSPYGSYNEQFF
.	TRBJ1-1	TRBD1	TRBV2	TGTGCCAGCAGTGAATTCAGGGGGCTGAACACTGAAGCTTTCTTT	CASSEFRGLNTEAFF
.	TRBJ2-1	.	TRBV11-2	TGTGCCAGCAGTTCCCCTTTCGTTAATGAGCAGTTCTTC	CASSSPFVNEQFF
once	TRBJ2-1	TRBD2	TRBV20-1	TGCAGTGCTAGTGGCGGGGGTACGAACAATGAGCAGTTCTTC	CSASGGGTNNEQFF
.	TRBJ2-4	.	TRBV5-1	TGCGCCAGCAGCTTGGAACAGCCCAAAAACATTCAGTACTTC	CASSLEQPKNIQYF